Following are 6 T cell receptor beta chains from one sample sequenced in a study of T-cell reconstitution after alpha-beta-depleted transplantation in children (dated by TCRdb to the mid-2010s). The library relied on PCR. This sample was sequenced with an Illumina HiSeq 2500. TCR libraries were prepared with molecular barcoding, using unique molecular identifiers to normalize TCRbeta repertoire quantification. In TCRdb, the public reads were trimmed at Q25 with fastp and aligned with MiXCR, with productive beta chains retained. A single entry per CDR3 protein holds the most common genes and DNA from its merged rows. This sample is represented by approximately 980,000 distinct CDR3 sequences; roughly 29% of them were singletons. The top ten clones comprise 28% of the sample. Interpreted using the paper, the treatment or condition label stands for: allogeneic hematopoietic cell transplantation with graft depleted of TCRalphabeta T cells and CD19 B cells.

Sequences were derived from PBMCs, mostly from graft donor cells, sampled 360 days after TCRalphabeta/CD19-depleted stem cell transplant. The receptors originated from a boy younger than two who had a stem cell transplant for SCID, so the T cells may come from the graft donor.

The chain has TRBV7-8 and TRBJ2-1, with D perhaps matching TRBD1 (6 bases). The CDR3 runs to 14 residues. The V end was cut by 3 bases, the J end by 5 bases, with 11 bases between. The germline CDR1 and CDR2 sequences are SGHVS and FQNEAQ. DNA for the CDR3: TGTGCCAGCAGCTTCTGGACAGAACACAATGAGCAGTTCTTC. This translates into CASSFWTEHNEQFF.

This clonotype was seen a handful of times. This chain connects TRBV7-9 to TRBJ2-5, with D unclear. The CDR3 loop spans 15 amino acids. The V end was cut by 4 bases, the J end by 1 base, with 13 bases between. Per germline, CDR1 SEHNR and CDR2 FQNEAQ (reference sequence). This chain's CDR3 is CASSYPRVGQETQYF. For the CDR3, the DNA is TGTGCCAGCAGCTACCCACGTGTGGGCCAAGAGACCCAGTACTTC.

The CDR3 DNA is TGTGCCAGCAGCCGACAGGATTATGTCGGGGAGCTGTTTTTT. It encodes CASSRQDYVGELFF. The V and J genes are TRBV6-1 and TRBJ2-2, with TRBD1 as a possible D gene (6 bases). This CDR3 is 14 amino acids long. CDR1 and CDR2 from the germline V gene are MNHNS and SASEGT. V shed 6 bases and J shed 7 bases, with 15 bases lying between them.

Only a few counts were recorded for this clonotype. V gene TRBV18 combines with J gene TRBJ2-3; 8 bases map to TRBD1. The germline V gene has CDR1 KGHSH and CDR2 LQKENI. The CDR3 has 16 amino acids. J was trimmed by 5 bases and V by 1 base; bases with no gene match: 8. In DNA form, the CDR3 reads TGTGCCAGCTCACCACGACAGGGGTCAAGTGAAGATACGCAGTATTTT. Protein sequence: CASSPRQGSSEDTQYF.

The gene calls are TRBV20-1 and TRBJ2-3; D not certain. The CDR3 consists of 14 residues. Germline loops: CDR1 DFQATT, CDR2 SNEGSKA (reference sequence). V shed 3 bases and J shed 0 bases, with 10 bases lying between them. The CDR3 loop is CSASDGSSTDTQYF. DNA for the CDR3: TGCAGTGCTAGCGACGGATCTAGCACAGATACGCAGTATTTT.

This clonotype has only a few counts. The chain recombines TRBV7-9 with TRBJ2-3; a weak D match, TRBD2 (6 bases). The V and J ends lost 6 bases and 4 bases respectively, with 11 bases between them. This CDR3 is built from 13 residues. Germline loops: CDR1 SEHNR, CDR2 FQNEAQ (reference sequence). The CDR3 DNA reads as TGTGCCAGCAGTCACGCTAGCGCAGATACGCAGTATTTT. Translated: CASSHASADTQYF. Complete variable domain (other parts from reference TRBV7-9 and TRBJ2-3): DTGVSQNPRHKITKRGQNVTFRCDPISEHNRLYWYRQTLGQGPEFLTYFQNEAQLEKSRLLSDRFSAERPKGSFSTLEIQRTEQGDSAMYLCASSHASADTQYFGPGTRLTVL.